This T cell receptor beta chain stems from a study of blood T cell repertoires in COVID-19. Study background: Sites in the United States, Italy and Spain provided acute and convalescent COVID-19 samples.

In the authors' workflow: Amplification with reference gene primers provided the estimates of nucleated cell counts. The assay was immunoSEQ multiplex PCR, and TCRdb's table has in-frame clones only and misses some. The V and J calls and the clone size are those of that table, but D and trimming were determined from the DNA. Here the sample spans some 260,000 clones, roughly nine tenths being singletons. Germline loops: CDR1 MNHEY, CDR2 SVGAGI. This CDR3 has 14 residues. The V end lost 2 bases, the J end lost 9 bases, and 14 bases lay between the germline ends. The material sequenced was peripheral blood. The genes are TRBV6-5 and TRBJ2-4, with D maybe TRBD1 (5 bases). The receptor comes from a man aged 18-30 years with active or convalescent COVID-19. The DNA of the CDR3 is TGTGCCAGCAGTTACCTTGGCCGTCAGGGCATTCAGTACTTC. As protein: CASSYLGRQGIQYF.